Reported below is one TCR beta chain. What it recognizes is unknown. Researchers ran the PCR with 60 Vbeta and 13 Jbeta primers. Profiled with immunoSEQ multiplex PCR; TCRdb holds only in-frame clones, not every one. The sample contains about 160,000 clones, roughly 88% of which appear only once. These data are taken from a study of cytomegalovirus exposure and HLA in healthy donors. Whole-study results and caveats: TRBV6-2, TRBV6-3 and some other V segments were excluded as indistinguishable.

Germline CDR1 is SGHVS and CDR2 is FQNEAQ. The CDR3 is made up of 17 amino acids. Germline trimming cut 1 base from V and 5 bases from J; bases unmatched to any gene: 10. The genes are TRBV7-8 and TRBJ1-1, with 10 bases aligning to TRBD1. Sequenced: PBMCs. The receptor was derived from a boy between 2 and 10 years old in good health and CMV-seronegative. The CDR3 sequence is CASSLGNRDRGGTEAFF. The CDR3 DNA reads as TGTGCCAGCAGCTTAGGAAACCGGGACAGGGGAGGGACTGAAGCTTTCTTT.